This T cell receptor beta chain derives from a study of CD8 T cells in Susac syndrome. Overall study results and limits: Regarding the TCR sequencing and HLA analysis, the study admitted that a relatively small number of individuals were involved.

Germline V CDR1 and CDR2: DFQATT, SNEGSKA (reference sequence). Trimming pared 0 bases from V and 6 bases from J, leaving 15 bases between. The CDR3 loop spans 14 amino acids. Random hexamers primed reverse transcription of about 0.5 to 1 ug RNA. The method of amplification for TCR beta CDR3 was immunoSEQ multiplex PCR, covering 54 Vbeta and 13 Jbeta. A single record per CDR3 protein comes from TCRdb applying MiXCR to the immunoSEQ multiplex PCR reads. The sample holds roughly 330,000 distinct CDR3 sequences; around 90% are singletons and the top ten take about 0.07%. Details on this clonotype: Its target is not known.

From blood CD8+ and CD4+ T cells, TCR beta sequences were generated. Bulk CD8+ and CD4+ cells came from magnetic negative isolation; CD8+ TEMRA by FACS. This sequence originates from a human donor with multiple sclerosis. The sample consisted of CD4+ T cells from PBMCs. The V gene is TRBV20-1, the J gene TRBJ2-7; no clear D. The CDR3 sequence: CSARDRMKSFEQYF. The CDR3 DNA reads as TGCAGTGCTAGAGACAGGATGAAGTCTTTCGAGCAGTACTTC.